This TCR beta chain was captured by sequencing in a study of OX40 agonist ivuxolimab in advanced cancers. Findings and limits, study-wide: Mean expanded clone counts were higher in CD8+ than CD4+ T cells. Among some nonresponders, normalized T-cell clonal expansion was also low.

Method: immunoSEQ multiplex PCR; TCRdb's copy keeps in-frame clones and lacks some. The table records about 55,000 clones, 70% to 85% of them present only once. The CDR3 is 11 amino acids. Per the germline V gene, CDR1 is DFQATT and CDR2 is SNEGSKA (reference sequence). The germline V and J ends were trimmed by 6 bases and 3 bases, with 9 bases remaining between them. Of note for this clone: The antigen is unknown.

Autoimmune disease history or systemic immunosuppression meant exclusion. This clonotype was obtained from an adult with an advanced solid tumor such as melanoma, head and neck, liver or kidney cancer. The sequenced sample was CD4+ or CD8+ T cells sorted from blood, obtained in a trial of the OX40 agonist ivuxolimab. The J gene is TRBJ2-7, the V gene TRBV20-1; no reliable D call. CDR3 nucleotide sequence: TGCAGTGCCCCCGATAACTACGAGCAGTACTTC. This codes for CSAPDNYEQYF.